A single sample gave rise to the 18 T cell receptor beta chains below, sequenced in a study of CD8 T cells in ankylosing spondylitis. TCRdb called the 5' RACE reads again in MiXCR, with one record for every CDR3 protein. Here the sample spans 300,000 to 350,000 distinct CDR3 sequences, roughly 10% being singletons. The sample comprised blood, either unsorted or a sorted T cell fraction (not recorded which). These receptors were obtained from a female donor with ankylosing spondylitis or in good health (not recorded which).

This clonotype was seen repeatedly, ten times or more. The V and J genes are TRBV5-1 and TRBJ2-5, with D possibly matching TRBD1 (5 bases). The CDR3 sequence is 14 residues long. CDR1 SGHRS and CDR2 YFSETQ come from the germline V gene. V dropped 1 base and J dropped 1 base, with 8 bases sitting between them. The CDR3 reads CASSLSTGQETQYF. The CDR3 nucleotides read TGCGCCAGCAGCTTGTCCACAGGCCAAGAGACCCAGTACTTC.

This clonotype was recorded many times. The junction and the germline gene differ at one end; a read error may be behind it. This sequence joins TRBV27 and TRBJ2-2, with D perhaps TRBD2 (5 bases). This CDR3 spans 14 amino acids. CDR1 is MNHEY and CDR2 is SMNVEV in the germline V gene (reference sequence). CDR3 in DNA: TGTGCCAGCAGCTCGGGATTTAACATCGGGGAGCTGTTTTTT. Translated, it gives CASSSGFNIGELFF.

In its sample, this clonotype was seen many times. The chain is built from TRBV2 and TRBJ1-5, with 8 bases that match TRBD1. The germline CDR1 and CDR2 sequences are SNHLY and FYNNEI. There are 14 residues in the CDR3. J gave up 7 bases and V 5 bases, and 7 bases lay outside the gene matches. The CDR3 is CASSYRGLRQPQHF. The CDR3 region has the DNA TGTGCCAGCAGTTACAGGGGGTTGCGCCAGCCCCAGCATTTT. Full variable domain (rest looked up from reference TRBV2 and TRBJ1-5): EPEVTQTPSHQVTQMGQEVILRCVPISNHLYFYWYRQILGQKVEFLVSFYNNEISEKSEIFDDQFSVERPDGSNFTLKIRSTKLEDSAMYFCASSYRGLRQPQHFGDGTRLSIL.

Regarding this clonotype: A much larger clonotype is one base distant, so this may be a read error. The chain employs TRBV20-1 and TRBJ1-1, with D hard to call. The CDR3 has 11 residues. With 4 bases removed from V and 7 bases from J, the gap between germline ends came to 10 bases. The germline V gene has CDR1 DFQATT and CDR2 SNEGSKA (reference sequence). The CDR3 here is CSATRWVEAFF. The CDR3, as DNA: TGCAGTGCTACGAGGTGGGTTGAAGCTTTCTTT.

This clonotype came up many times. The rearrangement links TRBV20-1 to TRBJ1-2; 8 nucleotides line up with TRBD1. The length of the CDR3 is 14 residues. V dropped 4 bases and J dropped 4; count of bases not matched to a gene: 8. From germline, CDR1 is DFQATT and CDR2 SNEGSKA (reference sequence). CDR3 amino acids: CSATSTGAPYGYTF. The CDR3 DNA is TGCAGTGCTACCTCGACAGGGGCACCCTATGGCTACACCTTC.

This clonotype was counted a few times. The chain is built from TRBV5-1 and TRBJ1-1, with D possibly matching TRBD1 (5 bases). V lost 1 base and J lost 4, with 11 bases in between. This CDR3 contains 14 residues. Germline values: CDR1 SGHRS, CDR2 YFSETQ. The CDR3 coding sequence is TGCGCCAGCAGCTTGAATTCAGGGACCACTGAAGCTTTCTTT. Protein product: CASSLNSGTTEAFF.

This clonotype was seen many times. V usage is TRBV20-1 and J usage is TRBJ2-1, with 9 bases that match TRBD1. Germline V CDR1 and CDR2: DFQATT, SNEGSKA (reference sequence). With 3 bases clipped from V and 7 bases from J, the junction kept 10 bases outside the gene matches. CDR3 length equals 15 residues. The CDR3 DNA reads TGCAGTGCTAGCCCCGGGACAGGGTATGATAATGAGCAGTTCTTC. Its protein product is CSASPGTGYDNEQFF.

This clonotype showed up many times. The chain joins TRBV20-1 to TRBJ2-1; a possible D gene is TRBD2 (6 bases). V gave up 3 bases and J gave up 4 bases, with 13 bases separating them. Germline V gene lookup returns CDR1 DFQATT and CDR2 SNEGSKA (reference sequence). The CDR3 totals 14 residues. CDR3 in amino acids: CSARALASYNEQFF. The CDR3, as DNA: TGCAGTGCTAGGGCGCTAGCGTCTTACAATGAGCAGTTCTTC.

This clonotype was observed at least ten times. V is TRBV20-1 and J is TRBJ2-3; a weak D match, TRBD2 (6 bases). The CDR3 is 15 residues long. Germline V lookup: CDR1 DFQATT, CDR2 SNEGSKA (reference sequence). V lost 6 bases and J 0 bases, leaving 16 bases between the germline ends. The CDR3 loop reads CSANPGTSSTDTQYF. The CDR3 DNA reads as TGCAGTGCCAACCCCGGGACTTCTAGCACAGATACGCAGTATTTT.

The V and J genes are TRBV12-3 or TRBV12-4 and TRBJ1-2; TRBD1 aligns across 10 bases. The CDR3 has 14 amino acids. Unmatched junction bases numbered 9, after V lost 6 bases and J lost 8 bases. The CDR3 protein is CASRNRDRGGGYTF. The CDR3, as DNA: TGTGCCAGCAGGAACCGGGACAGGGGAGGCGGCTACACCTTC.

The table lists this clonotype with a few counts. The V and J genes are TRBV7-9 and TRBJ2-2; 11 positions agree with TRBD2. Trimming cost V 6 bases and J 2 bases; bases outside gene matches: 2. The germline gives CDR1 SEHNR, CDR2 FQNEAQ (reference sequence). The CDR3 covers 15 residues. The CDR3 sequence: CASRTSGVNTGELFF. The CDR3 nucleotides read TGTGCCAGCAGGACTAGCGGGGTCAACACCGGGGAGCTGTTTTTT.

This clonotype has ten or more counts. The chain combines TRBV10-3 with TRBJ1-2; D not certain. V gave up 2 bases and J gave up 3 bases, with 7 bases separating them. CDR1 and CDR2 from the germline V gene are ENHRY and SYGVKD. The CDR3 is 13 residues long. The CDR3 loop reads CAISENGDYGYTF. CDR3 DNA: TGTGCCATCAGTGAGAACGGAGACTATGGCTACACCTTC.

In its sample, this clonotype was seen many times. The CDR3 coding sequence is TGTGCCAGCAGTCGGGGCAAAAACATTCAGTACTTC. Encoded protein: CASSRGKNIQYF. The chain is built from TRBV28 and TRBJ2-4; tentatively, D is TRBD2 (5 bases). V was shortened by 5 bases and J by 3 bases, with 5 bases between the two germline ends. The CDR3 spans 12 residues. The germline gives CDR1 MDHEN, CDR2 SYDVKM.

The sample holds a few counts of this clonotype. The chain employs TRBV4-1 and TRBJ2-5; D possibly corresponds to TRBD1 (5 bases). The CDR3 spans 14 residues. The V end lost 7 bases, the J end lost 9 bases, and 21 bases lay between the germline ends. The germline V gene encodes CDR1 MGHRA and CDR2 YSYEKL. CDR3 sequence: CASTPDTGFGAQYF. The CDR3 DNA reads TGCGCCAGCACCCCAGACACAGGTTTTGGTGCCCAGTACTTC.

In the case of this clonotype: A much larger clone lies a single base off, so this may be a read error. The rearrangement uses TRBV7-9 and TRBJ1-2; D remains unclear. There are 13 residues in the CDR3. From germline, CDR1 is SEHNR and CDR2 FQNEAQ (reference sequence). This chain's CDR3 is CDSSLGGTNGYTF. For the CDR3, the DNA is TGTGACAGCAGCTTAGGAGGTACGAATGGCTACACCTTC.

This clonotype was seen a few times. V gene TRBV6-2 or TRBV6-3 combines with J gene TRBJ2-7; possible D gene TRBD2, 6 bases. This CDR3 region has 15 residues. Trimming cost V 6 bases and J 4 bases, with 19 bases left between them. Germline V gives CDR1 MNHEY, CDR2 SVGEGT. The CDR3 DNA reads as TGTGCCAGCAGAACCCTTCGCGGGGCGGGGTACGAGCAGTACTTC. It codes for CASRTLRGAGYEQYF.

This clonotype was seen ten or more times. The rearrangement links TRBV20-1 to TRBJ2-1; possibly TRBD2 for D (5 bases). V was shortened by 5 bases and J by 9 bases, with 17 bases between the two germline ends. Germline CDR1 DFQATT, CDR2 SNEGSKA (reference sequence). This CDR3 spans 13 amino acids. DNA for the CDR3: TGCAGTGCTTCCCGTACTAGTACCGTTGAGCAGTTCTTC. It yields the protein CSASRTSTVEQFF.

As concerns this clonotype: This may be a read error: a much more frequent sequence differs by one nucleotide. The J gene is TRBJ1-5, the V gene TRBV12-3 or TRBV12-4; the D gene is possibly TRBD1 (5 bases). There are 16 residues in the CDR3. The CDR3 loop is CASSLGIGQINQPPHF. The CDR3 DNA follows: TGTGCCAGCAGTTTGGGTATAGGACAAATCAATCAGCCCCCGCATTTT.